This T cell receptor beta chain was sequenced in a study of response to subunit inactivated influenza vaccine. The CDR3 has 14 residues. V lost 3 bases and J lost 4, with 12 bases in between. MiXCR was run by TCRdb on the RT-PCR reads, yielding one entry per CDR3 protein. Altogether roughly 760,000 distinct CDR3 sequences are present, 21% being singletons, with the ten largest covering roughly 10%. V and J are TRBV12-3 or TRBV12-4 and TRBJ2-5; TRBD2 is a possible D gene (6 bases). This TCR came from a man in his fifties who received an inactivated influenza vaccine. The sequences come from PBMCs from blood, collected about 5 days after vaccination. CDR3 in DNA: TGTGCCAGCAGTTTCACCAGCGGGCCAGAGACCCAGTACTTC. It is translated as CASSFTSGPETQYF.